The 16 T cell receptor beta chains listed next were all sequenced from one sample in a study of blood T cell repertoires in COVID-19. The assay was immunoSEQ multiplex PCR, and TCRdb's table has in-frame clones only and misses some. This sample yields about 100,000 clones, of which around 89% are seen a single time; approximately 6.8% belongs to the top ten. Sequenced sample: peripheral blood. All receptors come from a man aged 45-65 years with active or convalescent COVID-19.

The chain is built from TRBV7-2 and TRBJ1-3; weak D call: TRBD1 (5 bases). The germline V and J ends were trimmed by 4 bases and 0 bases, with 16 bases remaining between them. The length of the CDR3 is 17 residues. CDR1 SGHTA and CDR2 FQGNSA come from the germline V gene. The CDR3 DNA reads as TGTGCCAGCAGCTCATATCGTTCCGGGGGCTCTGGAAACACCATATATTTT. Amino acid sequence: CASSSYRSGGSGNTIYF. The entire variable domain, with the rest obtained from reference TRBV7-2 and TRBJ1-3, is as follows: GAGVSQSPSNKVTEKGKDVELRCDPISGHTALYWYRQSLGQGLEFLIYFQGNSAPDKSGLPSDRFSAERTGGSVSTLTIQRTQQEDSAVYLCASSSYRSGGSGNTIYFGEGSWLTVV.

This chain connects TRBV25-1 to TRBJ1-6; perhaps TRBD1 as D (6 bases). V was cut by 7 bases and J by 0 bases, with 10 bases left in between. The CDR3 has 15 amino acids. The germline gives CDR1 MGHDK, CDR2 SYGVNS. The CDR3 DNA follows: TGTGCCAGCATTGGACAGTCCTCCTATAATTCACCCCTCCACTTT. Its protein product is CASIGQSSYNSPLHF.

J is TRBJ2-1 and V is TRBV5-5; maybe TRBD1 (6 bases). The V gene lost 0 bases and the J gene lost 5 bases, with 9 bases spanning the gap. The CDR3 loop spans 14 amino acids. CDR1 is SGHKS and CDR2 is YYEKEE in the germline V gene (reference sequence). The DNA of the CDR3 is TGTGCCAGCAGCTTGGAGGACAGAAACAATGAGCAGTTCTTC. Translated, it gives CASSLEDRNNEQFF.

This clone has only a few counts. The chain recombines TRBV13 with TRBJ2-7; 10 bases match TRBD2. Germline trimming cut 1 base from V and 3 bases from J; bases unmatched to any gene: 3. Germline CDR1 and CDR2: PRHDT and FYEKMQ (reference sequence). This CDR3 comprises 15 residues. The CDR3 coding sequence is TGTGCCAGCAGCTTAGAAGGGACTAGCGACTACGAGCAGTACTTC. Protein sequence: CASSLEGTSDYEQYF.

The V call is TRBV27, the J call TRBJ2-3; 12 bases match TRBD2. Per germline, CDR1 MNHEY and CDR2 SMNVEV (reference sequence). Trimming took 6 bases from V and 7 from J; bases not matched to a gene: 11. The length of the CDR3 is 16 residues. CDR3 loop: CASRPGTSGSLYTQYF. For the CDR3, the DNA is TGTGCCAGCAGACCCGGGACTAGCGGGTCACTTTATACGCAGTATTTT.

The CDR3 coding sequence is TGCAGCGTTGAAGATGGGGGCAGGCTATATGGCTACACCTTC. Encoded protein: CSVEDGGRLYGYTF. The genes are TRBV29-1 and TRBJ1-2; D might be TRBD1 (6 bases). Per the germline V gene, CDR1 is SQVTM and CDR2 is ANQGSEA. Trimming cost V 0 bases and J 5 bases, with 13 bases left between them. The CDR3 runs to 14 residues.

The gene calls are TRBV5-1 and TRBJ1-2; D is unresolved. V was cut by 0 bases and J by 4 bases, with 4 bases left in between. Germline V gene sequence: CDR1 SGHRS, CDR2 YFSETQ. The CDR3 totals 12 residues. CDR3 DNA: TGCGCCAGCAGCTTGGGCGGCTATGGCTACACCTTC. Translation: CASSLGGYGYTF. Full variable domain (outside the CDR3, taken from reference TRBV5-1 and TRBJ1-2): KAGVTQTPRYLIKTRGQQVTLSCSPISGHRSVSWYQQTPGQGLQFLFEYFSETQRNKGNFPGRFSGRQFSNSRSEMNVSTLELGDSALYLCASSLGGYGYTFGSGTRLTVV.

The chain couples TRBV6-6 to TRBJ1-2; 9 bases align to TRBD1. The CDR3 consists of 16 residues. With V trimmed by 0 bases and J by 3 bases, 5 bases remained unmatched. Germline V CDR1 and CDR2: MNHNY, SVGAGI (reference sequence). The CDR3 region has the DNA TGTGCCAGCAGTTACTCGGGGACAGGGAGTCACTATGGCTACACCTTC. Protein product: CASSYSGTGSHYGYTF.

The rearrangement uses TRBV27 and TRBJ1-5; D not certain. Deletions cut 8 bases from V and 7 bases from J, with 12 bases between. The CDR3 has 12 amino acids. CDR1 and CDR2 (germline): MNHEY, SMNVEV (reference sequence). The CDR3 is CASGSVGQPQHF. In nucleotides, the CDR3 is TGTGCCAGCGGATCAGTGGGCCAGCCCCAGCATTTT.

This chain connects TRBV19 to TRBJ2-7, with D maybe TRBD1 (6 bases). This CDR3 spans 15 amino acids. V was clipped by 1 base and J by 0 bases, with 10 bases between them. In germline, CDR1 is LNHDA, CDR2 SQIVND (reference sequence). This chain's CDR3 is CASSIGGRSSYEQYF. For the CDR3, the DNA is TGTGCCAGTAGTATAGGGGGGCGGAGCTCCTACGAGCAGTACTTC. The entire variable domain, with the rest obtained from reference TRBV19 and TRBJ2-7, is as follows: DGGITQSPKYLFRKEGQNVTLSCEQNLNHDAMYWYRQDPGQGLRLIYYSQIVNDFQKGDIAEGYSVSREKKESFPLTVTSAQKNPTAFYLCASSIGGRSSYEQYFGPGTRLTVT.

This chain joins TRBV6-5 and TRBJ2-4, with D possibly matching TRBD2 (5 bases). V gave up 7 bases and J gave up 0 bases, with 10 bases separating them. Germline CDR1 MNHEY, CDR2 SVGAGI. The CDR3 covers 14 residues. The CDR3 DNA reads as TGTGCCAGCACGGAGGATCTAGCCAAAAACATTCAGTACTTC. This translates into CASTEDLAKNIQYF.

This sequence joins TRBV14 and TRBJ1-2; 7 bases align to TRBD1. J gave up 2 bases and V 5 bases, and 5 bases lay outside the gene matches. CDR1 is SGHDN and CDR2 is FVKESK in the germline V gene. This CDR3 contains 14 residues. This CDR3 is CASSRDSQNYGYTF. CDR3 sequence (DNA): TGTGCCAGCAGCAGGGACAGCCAAAACTATGGCTACACCTTC.

The chain has TRBV30 and TRBJ2-5, with D perhaps TRBD1 (6 bases). CDR3 length: 12 residues. Deletions cut 1 base from V and 9 bases from J, with 12 bases between. The V gene's germline CDR1 is GTSNPN and CDR2 SVGIG (reference sequence). CDR3 coding DNA: TGTGCCTGGAGTGCCTACAGGGAATCCCAGTACTTC. Its translation is CAWSAYRESQYF.

About this clone itself: Sequence at one end of the junction differs from germline and may be a read error. The rearrangement joins TRBV7-7 to TRBJ2-1, with TRBD2 matching over 11 bases. The CDR3 runs to 16 residues. Germline assignment: CDR1 SSHAT and CDR2 FNYEAQ (reference sequence). CDR3 coding DNA: TGTGCTAGCAGCATAGACGGGACTAGCGGTCGGAATGAGCAGTTCTTC. Protein: CASSIDGTSGRNEQFF.

By share, this clone counts as medium-sized. CDR3: CASSWTGGGLIYGYTF. In nucleotides, the CDR3 is TGCGCCAGCAGCTGGACAGGGGGCGGACTGATCTATGGCTACACCTTC. This chain uses TRBV4-3 with TRBJ1-2; TRBD1 aligns across 11 bases. The CDR3 totals 16 residues. V shed 5 bases and J 4 bases; nucleotides not matched to a gene: 9. The germline gives CDR1 LGHNA, CDR2 YSLEER.

The chain combines TRBV7-9 with TRBJ1-1; TRBD1 matches at 7 bases. CDR1 and CDR2 (germline): SEHNR, FQNEAQ (reference sequence). With V trimmed by 5 bases and J by 9 bases, 15 bases remained unmatched. This CDR3 is 15 amino acids long. CDR3 protein: CASSLGDSLPKKAFF. The CDR3 DNA follows: TGTGCCAGCAGCCTCGGGGACAGTCTCCCGAAAAAAGCTTTCTTT.